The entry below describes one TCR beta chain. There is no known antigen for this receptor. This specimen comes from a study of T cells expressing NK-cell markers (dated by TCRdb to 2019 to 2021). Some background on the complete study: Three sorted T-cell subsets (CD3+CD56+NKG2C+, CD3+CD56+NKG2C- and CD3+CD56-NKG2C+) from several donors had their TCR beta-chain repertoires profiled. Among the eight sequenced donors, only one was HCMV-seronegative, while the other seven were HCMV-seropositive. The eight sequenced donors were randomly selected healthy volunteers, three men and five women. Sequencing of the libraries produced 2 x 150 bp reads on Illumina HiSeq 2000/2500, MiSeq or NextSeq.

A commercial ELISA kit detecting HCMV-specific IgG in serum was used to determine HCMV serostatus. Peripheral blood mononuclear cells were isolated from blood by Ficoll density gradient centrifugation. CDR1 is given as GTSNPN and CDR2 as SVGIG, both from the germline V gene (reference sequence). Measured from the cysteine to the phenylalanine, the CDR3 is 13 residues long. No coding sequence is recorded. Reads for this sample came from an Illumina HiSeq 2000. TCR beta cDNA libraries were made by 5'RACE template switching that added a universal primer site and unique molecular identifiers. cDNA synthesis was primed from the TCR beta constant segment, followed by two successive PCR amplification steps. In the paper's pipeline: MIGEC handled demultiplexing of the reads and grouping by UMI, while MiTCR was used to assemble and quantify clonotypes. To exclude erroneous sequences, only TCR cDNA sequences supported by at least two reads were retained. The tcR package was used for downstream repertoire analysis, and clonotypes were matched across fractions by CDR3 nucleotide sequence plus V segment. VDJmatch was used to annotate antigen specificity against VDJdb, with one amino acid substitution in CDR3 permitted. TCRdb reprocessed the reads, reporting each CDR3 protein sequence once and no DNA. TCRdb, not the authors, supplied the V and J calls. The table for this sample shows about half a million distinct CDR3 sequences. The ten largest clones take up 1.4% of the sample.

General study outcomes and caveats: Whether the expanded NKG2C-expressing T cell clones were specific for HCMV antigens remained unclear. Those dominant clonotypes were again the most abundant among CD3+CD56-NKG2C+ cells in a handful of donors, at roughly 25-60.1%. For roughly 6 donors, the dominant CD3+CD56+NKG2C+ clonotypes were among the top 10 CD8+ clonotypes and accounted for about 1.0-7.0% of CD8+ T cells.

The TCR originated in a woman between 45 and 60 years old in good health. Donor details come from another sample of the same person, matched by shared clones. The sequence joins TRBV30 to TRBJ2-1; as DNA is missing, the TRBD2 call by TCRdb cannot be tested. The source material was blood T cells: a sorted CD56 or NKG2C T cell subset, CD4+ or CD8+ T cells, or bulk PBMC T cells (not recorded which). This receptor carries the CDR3 CARSGLQRNEQFF.